A selection of T cell receptor beta chains follows, all from one sample in a study of T-cell reconstitution after alpha-beta-depleted transplantation in children. TCRdb re-called the PCR reads with MiXCR, one entry per CDR3 protein. The profile shows some 490,000 distinct CDR3 sequences, around 13% of them singletons. This specimen was PBMCs from the stem cell graft donor, taken from the stem cell graft. These receptors originate from a human donor who donated a stem cell graft to a child with combined immunodeficiency. The CDR3 runs from the conserved cysteine through the conserved F or W. Each record gives: V gene, J gene, D gene, clone size, CDR3 protein, CDR3 DNA. D genes are given only for firm matches. Rows may omit the clone size; those that give it use once, few, many or a size class.

V gene: TRBV11-2; J gene: TRBJ1-4; D gene: NA; clone size: few; CDR3 protein: CASSAYVSTNEKLFF; CDR3 DNA: TGTGCCAGCAGCGCCTATGTGTCGACTAATGAAAAACTGTTTTTT
V gene: TRBV12-3/TRBV12-4; J gene: TRBJ2-3; D gene: NA; clone size: many; CDR3 protein: CASSWKVYTDTQYF; CDR3 DNA: TGTGCCAGCAGTTGGAAAGTTTACACAGATACGCAGTATTTT
V gene: TRBV30; J gene: TRBJ1-1; D gene: NA; clone size: few; CDR3 protein: CAWTFSAEAFF; CDR3 DNA: TGTGCCTGGACCTTTAGTGCTGAAGCTTTCTTT
V gene: TRBV12-3/TRBV12-4; J gene: TRBJ2-1; D gene: TRBD1; clone size: NA; CDR3 protein: CASNTGTGGWNEQFF; CDR3 DNA: TGTGCCAGCAATACCGGGACAGGGGGCTGGAATGAGCAGTTCTTC
V gene: TRBV5-5; J gene: TRBJ1-5; D gene: NA; clone size: NA; CDR3 protein: CASSSNSQSHQPQHF; CDR3 DNA: TGTGCCAGCAGCTCCAATTCACAGTCCCATCAGCCCCAGCATTTT
V gene: TRBV25-1; J gene: TRBJ2-1; D gene: NA; clone size: NA; CDR3 protein: CASSLGLELFF; CDR3 DNA: TGTGCCAGCAGTTTGGGACTGGAACTGTTCTTC
V gene: TRBV12-3/TRBV12-4; J gene: TRBJ2-5; D gene: TRBD2; clone size: many; CDR3 protein: CASSFAPMTSLSTETQYF; CDR3 DNA: TGTGCCAGCAGCTTTGCCCCGATGACTAGCCTTTCCACGGAGACCCAGTACTTC
V gene: TRBV20-1; J gene: TRBJ2-5; D gene: NA; clone size: NA; CDR3 protein: CSARAPDSRIQYF; CDR3 DNA: TGCAGTGCTAGAGCCCCGGACTCCCGGATTCAGTACTTC
V gene: TRBV28; J gene: TRBJ2-7; D gene: NA; clone size: few; CDR3 protein: CASSPQTYEQYF; CDR3 DNA: TGTGCCAGCAGCCCCCAGACATACGAGCAGTACTTC
V gene: TRBV29-1; J gene: TRBJ2-1; D gene: TRBD2; clone size: NA; CDR3 protein: CSVELGGTSGPVYNEQFF; CDR3 DNA: TGCAGCGTGGAGCTCGGAGGGACTAGCGGGCCCGTTTACAATGAGCAGTTCTTC
V gene: TRBV12-3/TRBV12-4; J gene: TRBJ1-4; D gene: NA; clone size: few; CDR3 protein: CASSLGRSTNEKLFF; CDR3 DNA: TGTGCCAGCAGTTTAGGCAGATCAACTAATGAAAAACTGTTTTTT
V gene: TRBV12-3/TRBV12-4; J gene: TRBJ2-1; D gene: TRBD2; clone size: many; CDR3 protein: CASRSLAGGKNEQFF; CDR3 DNA: TGTGCCAGCAGATCCTTAGCGGGAGGGAAAAATGAGCAGTTCTTC
V gene: TRBV27; J gene: TRBJ2-5; D gene: TRBD1; clone size: NA; CDR3 protein: CASSRTGTGPTQYF; CDR3 DNA: TGTGCCAGCAGCCGAACCGGGACAGGGCCTACCCAGTACTTC
V gene: TRBV7-6; J gene: TRBJ2-2; D gene: TRBD1; clone size: NA; CDR3 protein: CASSLVRGLYTGELFF; CDR3 DNA: TGTGCCAGCAGCTTAGTTAGGGGGCTGTACACCGGGGAGCTGTTTTTT
V gene: TRBV5-6; J gene: TRBJ2-1; D gene: NA; clone size: NA; CDR3 protein: CASSLLQNSYNEQFF; CDR3 DNA: TGTGCCAGCAGCTTGCTCCAGAACTCCTACAATGAGCAGTTCTTC
V gene: TRBV5-1; J gene: TRBJ1-2; D gene: NA; clone size: few; CDR3 protein: CASSLGRGAGSGYTF; CDR3 DNA: TGCGCCAGCAGCTTGGGAAGGGGCGCGGGATCTGGCTACACCTTC
V gene: TRBV4-2; J gene: TRBJ2-6; D gene: NA; clone size: NA; CDR3 protein: CASSQDGTLSGANVLTF; CDR3 DNA: TGTGCCAGCAGCCAAGATGGGACATTGTCTGGGGCCAACGTCCTGACTTTC
V gene: TRBV12-3/TRBV12-4; J gene: TRBJ2-7; D gene: NA; clone size: NA; CDR3 protein: CASTDSAPGRQRDYEQYF; CDR3 DNA: TGTGCCAGCACCGATTCCGCTCCGGGACGCCAAAGGGACTACGAGCAGTACTTC
V gene: TRBV6-5; J gene: TRBJ1-1; D gene: TRBD1; clone size: NA; CDR3 protein: CASSSGTGDMNTEAFF; CDR3 DNA: TGTGCCAGCAGCTCCGGGACAGGAGACATGAACACTGAAGCTTTCTTT
V gene: TRBV5-1; J gene: TRBJ2-6; D gene: NA; clone size: NA; CDR3 protein: CASMGYGANVLTF; CDR3 DNA: TGCGCCAGCATGGGGTATGGGGCCAACGTCCTGACTTTC
V gene: TRBV7-2; J gene: TRBJ2-1; D gene: TRBD2; clone size: many; CDR3 protein: CASTRTSSYNEQFF; CDR3 DNA: TGTGCCAGCACCCGGACTAGCTCCTACAATGAGCAGTTCTTC
V gene: TRBV12-3/TRBV12-4; J gene: TRBJ1-2; D gene: NA; clone size: many; CDR3 protein: CAIHYSRGVRGYTF; CDR3 DNA: TGTGCCATCCACTACTCGAGGGGGGTTCGGGGCTACACCTTC
V gene: TRBV12-3/TRBV12-4; J gene: TRBJ2-7; D gene: NA; clone size: many; CDR3 protein: CASTLQGYEQYF; CDR3 DNA: TGTGCCAGCACCTTACAGGGCTACGAGCAGTACTTC
V gene: TRBV12-3/TRBV12-4; J gene: TRBJ2-1; D gene: NA; clone size: many; CDR3 protein: CASSFQDSNEQFF; CDR3 DNA: TGTGCCAGCAGTTTCCAGGACAGCAATGAGCAGTTCTTC
V gene: TRBV24-1; J gene: TRBJ2-2; D gene: TRBD1; clone size: many; CDR3 protein: CATSEPGQGLTGELFF; CDR3 DNA: TGTGCCACCAGTGAGCCGGGACAGGGGCTCACCGGGGAGCTGTTTTTT
V gene: TRBV5-1; J gene: TRBJ2-1; D gene: TRBD2; clone size: many; CDR3 protein: CASSLGTSAHNEQFF; CDR3 DNA: TGCGCCAGCAGCCTGGGGACTAGCGCCCACAATGAGCAGTTCTTC
V gene: TRBV9; J gene: TRBJ2-7; D gene: TRBD1; clone size: NA; CDR3 protein: CASSPVDRDGEQYF; CDR3 DNA: TGTGCCAGCAGCCCCGTGGACAGGGATGGCGAGCAGTACTTC
V gene: TRBV10-3; J gene: TRBJ2-3; D gene: NA; clone size: many; CDR3 protein: CAISDSTGSTDTQYF; CDR3 DNA: TGTGCCATCAGTGATTCTACAGGGAGCACAGATACGCAGTATTTT
V gene: TRBV12-3/TRBV12-4; J gene: TRBJ2-3; D gene: NA; clone size: NA; CDR3 protein: CASSLTSPGDTQYF; CDR3 DNA: TGTGCCAGCAGTTTAACATCACCGGGGGATACGCAGTATTTT
V gene: TRBV15; J gene: TRBJ2-3; D gene: TRBD1; clone size: many; CDR3 protein: CATSSDRGNTDTQYF; CDR3 DNA: TGTGCCACCAGCAGCGACAGGGGGAACACAGATACGCAGTATTTT
V gene: TRBV6-5; J gene: TRBJ2-1; D gene: NA; clone size: many; CDR3 protein: CASSYPEEGAGSYNEQFF; CDR3 DNA: TGTGCCAGCAGTTACCCCGAAGAAGGCGCAGGCTCCTACAATGAGCAGTTCTTC
V gene: TRBV6-1; J gene: TRBJ1-4; D gene: NA; clone size: many; CDR3 protein: CASSEAPGSTNEKLFF; CDR3 DNA: TGTGCCAGCAGTGAAGCGCCAGGGTCAACTAATGAAAAACTGTTTTTT
V gene: TRBV19; J gene: TRBJ2-5; D gene: TRBD2; clone size: NA; CDR3 protein: CASSPGLAGMYQETQYF; CDR3 DNA: TGTGCCAGTAGCCCAGGACTAGCGGGAATGTACCAAGAGACCCAGTACTTC
V gene: TRBV3-1; J gene: TRBJ2-1; D gene: NA; clone size: many; CDR3 protein: CASSHPISNEQFF; CDR3 DNA: TGTGCCAGCAGCCACCCTATTTCAAATGAGCAGTTCTTC
V gene: TRBV9; J gene: TRBJ2-5; D gene: NA; clone size: NA; CDR3 protein: CASSASGTPQETQYF; CDR3 DNA: TGTGCCAGCAGCGCCTCCGGGACGCCTCAAGAGACCCAGTACTTC
V gene: TRBV7-2; J gene: TRBJ2-5; D gene: NA; clone size: few; CDR3 protein: CASSLGGSTEETQYF; CDR3 DNA: TGTGCCAGCAGCTTAGGGGGCAGCACCGAAGAGACCCAGTACTTC
V gene: TRBV20-1; J gene: TRBJ2-7; D gene: NA; clone size: few; CDR3 protein: CSASEGRLSYEQYF; CDR3 DNA: TGCAGTGCTAGCGAGGGAAGGCTCTCCTACGAGCAGTACTTC
V gene: TRBV15; J gene: TRBJ2-2; D gene: TRBD2; clone size: many; CDR3 protein: CATSRDRGLAVNTGELFF; CDR3 DNA: TGTGCCACCAGCAGAGACCGAGGACTAGCGGTTAACACCGGGGAGCTGTTTTTT
V gene: TRBV15; J gene: TRBJ2-4; D gene: NA; clone size: few; CDR3 protein: CATGYERATKNIQYF; CDR3 DNA: TGTGCCACCGGATATGAGAGGGCTACCAAAAACATTCAGTACTTC
V gene: TRBV6-6; J gene: TRBJ1-2; D gene: TRBD1; clone size: NA; CDR3 protein: CASSRQGGRGYTF; CDR3 DNA: TGTGCCAGCAGTCGACAGGGGGGTCGTGGCTACACCTTC
V gene: TRBV2; J gene: TRBJ2-1; D gene: TRBD1; clone size: NA; CDR3 protein: CASSPVTGQGLHNEQFF; CDR3 DNA: TGTGCCAGCAGCCCGGTAACGGGACAGGGTTTGCACAATGAGCAGTTCTTC
V gene: TRBV12-3/TRBV12-4; J gene: TRBJ2-7; D gene: NA; clone size: few; CDR3 protein: CASSSRPVGNEQYF; CDR3 DNA: TGTGCCAGCAGTTCCCGACCCGTAGGGAACGAGCAGTACTTC
V gene: TRBV7-6; J gene: TRBJ2-7; D gene: NA; clone size: once; CDR3 protein: CASSTDLGHTYEQYF; CDR3 DNA: TGTGCCAGCAGCACCGACCTTGGACACACCTACGAGCAGTACTTC
V gene: TRBV11-2; J gene: TRBJ2-3; D gene: NA; clone size: NA; CDR3 protein: CASSLERKDTQYF; CDR3 DNA: TGTGCCAGCAGCTTAGAGAGAAAAGATACGCAGTATTTT
V gene: TRBV21-1; J gene: TRBJ2-7; D gene: NA; clone size: NA; CDR3 protein: CAYRRKSRYEQYF; CDR3 DNA: TGTGCCTACCGCAGGAAAAGTCGATACGAGCAGTACTTC
V gene: TRBV27; J gene: TRBJ2-1; D gene: NA; clone size: many; CDR3 protein: CASTEQGGTYNEQFF; CDR3 DNA: TGTGCCAGCACCGAACAGGGAGGCACCTACAATGAGCAGTTCTTC
V gene: TRBV2; J gene: TRBJ2-1; D gene: TRBD2; clone size: few; CDR3 protein: CAGTTSGAFVEQFF; CDR3 DNA: TGTGCCGGAACGACTAGCGGGGCGTTTGTTGAGCAGTTCTTC
V gene: TRBV4-3; J gene: TRBJ1-2; D gene: TRBD1; clone size: few; CDR3 protein: CASSPEGGTGYGYTF; CDR3 DNA: TGCGCCAGCAGCCCCGAGGGGGGGACAGGGTATGGCTACACCTTC
V gene: TRBV12-3/TRBV12-4; J gene: TRBJ2-7; D gene: NA; clone size: NA; CDR3 protein: CASNEWGPAYEQYF; CDR3 DNA: TGTGCCAGCAACGAATGGGGGCCCGCCTACGAGCAGTACTTC
V gene: TRBV20-1; J gene: TRBJ2-5; D gene: TRBD2; clone size: many; CDR3 protein: CSASRLAGQETQYF; CDR3 DNA: TGCAGTGCTTCTAGACTAGCAGGACAAGAGACCCAGTACTTC
V gene: TRBV24-1; J gene: TRBJ2-1; D gene: TRBD2; clone size: few; CDR3 protein: CATTGGVSNEQFF; CDR3 DNA: TGTGCCACCACTGGGGGGGTTAGCAATGAGCAGTTCTTC
V gene: TRBV12-3/TRBV12-4; J gene: TRBJ2-2; D gene: NA; clone size: NA; CDR3 protein: CASSYRDPLLFF; CDR3 DNA: TGTGCCAGCAGTTACCGGGACCCATTGCTGTTTTTT